The rows below give T cell receptor beta chains drawn from one sample of a study of blood T cell repertoires in COVID-19. TCRdb keeps only in-frame clones here, not all; method: immunoSEQ multiplex PCR. Of under 55,000 clones listed, approximately 88% were seen once; the top ten hold over 2%. Sequenced sample: peripheral blood. The source is a human donor in a cohort sampled during active COVID-19. CDR3s include the opening cysteine and the closing phenylalanine or tryptophan. D genes are given only for firm matches. A row's size may be missing; if present it is once, few, many or a size class.

v_gene: TRBV6-5; j_gene: TRBJ2-1; abundance: -; d_gene: TRBD2; CDR3nt: TGTGCCACCGGGGAGGGCCAAGTCTATGAGCAGTTCTTC; CDR3aa: CATGEGQVYEQFF
v_gene: TRBV20-1; j_gene: TRBJ2-7; abundance: few; d_gene: -; CDR3nt: TGCAGTGCTAGATCCTCCGTAGCGGAGTACTTC; CDR3aa: CSARSSVAEYF
v_gene: TRBV28; j_gene: TRBJ1-5; abundance: -; d_gene: TRBD1; CDR3nt: TGTGCCAGCAGCCGATTGGACAGGCTGCAGCCCCAGCATTTT; CDR3aa: CASSRLDRLQPQHF
v_gene: TRBV11-2; j_gene: TRBJ1-1; abundance: -; d_gene: -; CDR3nt: TGTGCCAGCAGCTTAGATCGGACAGCGAACACTGAAGCTTTCTTT; CDR3aa: CASSLDRTANTEAFF
v_gene: TRBV9; j_gene: TRBJ2-2; abundance: -; d_gene: -; CDR3nt: TGTGCCAGCAGCGCTTTCTCTGACAGGACCGGGGAGCTGTTTTTT; CDR3aa: CASSAFSDRTGELFF
v_gene: TRBV3-1/TRBV3-2; j_gene: TRBJ1-5; abundance: -; d_gene: -; CDR3nt: TGTGCCAGCAGCCAAACGGGGGTTCTCTACGCGAGCAATCAGCCCCAGCATTTT; CDR3aa: CASSQTGVLYASNQPQHF
v_gene: TRBV11-2; j_gene: TRBJ2-3; abundance: -; d_gene: TRBD1; CDR3nt: TGTGCCAGCAGCCGGACAGGGATGCGCACAGATACGCAGTATTTT; CDR3aa: CASSRTGMRTDTQYF
v_gene: TRBV18; j_gene: TRBJ1-1; abundance: -; d_gene: -; CDR3nt: TGTGCCACCTTTACAGGGAGGGGAACTGAAGCTTTCTTT; CDR3aa: CATFTGRGTEAFF
v_gene: TRBV9; j_gene: TRBJ1-4; abundance: -; d_gene: TRBD1; CDR3nt: TGTGCCAGCAGGGGTGACAGGGAGGTGTATAAAAATGAAAAACTGTTTTTT; CDR3aa: CASRGDREVYKNEKLFF
v_gene: TRBV7-2; j_gene: TRBJ2-7; abundance: -; d_gene: -; CDR3nt: TGTGCCAGCAGCCACGGACTCCTGAGCTCCTACGAGCAGTACTTC; CDR3aa: CASSHGLLSSYEQYF
v_gene: TRBV7-2; j_gene: TRBJ2-5; abundance: -; d_gene: -; CDR3nt: TGTGCCAGCAGCTTACCACAGATAGAGACCCAGTACTTC; CDR3aa: CASSLPQIETQYF
v_gene: TRBV25-1; j_gene: TRBJ2-1; abundance: -; d_gene: TRBD2; CDR3nt: TGTGCCAGCAGTGAATATTTAGCGGGGGCTTACAATGAGCAGTTCTTC; CDR3aa: CASSEYLAGAYNEQFF
v_gene: TRBV19; j_gene: TRBJ2-5; abundance: once; d_gene: TRBD1; CDR3nt: TGTGCCAGTAGTATACACAGGGGGAATGCCCAAGAGACCCAGTACTTC; CDR3aa: CASSIHRGNAQETQYF
v_gene: TRBV30; j_gene: TRBJ2-3; abundance: -; d_gene: TRBD1; CDR3nt: TGTGCCTGGAGCCCCGGGACAGGGTTCACAGATACGCAGTATTTT; CDR3aa: CAWSPGTGFTDTQYF
v_gene: TRBV29-1; j_gene: TRBJ2-7; abundance: -; d_gene: TRBD1; CDR3nt: TGCAGCGCTTGGACAGGGAGCTCCTACGAGCAGTACTTC; CDR3aa: CSAWTGSSYEQYF
v_gene: TRBV28; j_gene: TRBJ2-2; abundance: -; d_gene: TRBD2; CDR3nt: TGTGCCACCCGGCGCGGGAGAGCGAACACCGGGGAGCTGTTTTTT; CDR3aa: CATRRGRANTGELFF
v_gene: TRBV28; j_gene: TRBJ2-6; abundance: -; d_gene: -; CDR3nt: TGTGCCAGCAGTACGACACGTTCTGGGGCCAACGTCCTGACTTTC; CDR3aa: CASSTTRSGANVLTF
v_gene: TRBV7-8; j_gene: TRBJ2-2; abundance: -; d_gene: -; CDR3nt: TGTGCCAGCAGCCTCCAGGGGCCGGAAACCGGGGAGCTGTTTTTT; CDR3aa: CASSLQGPETGELFF
v_gene: TRBV19; j_gene: TRBJ2-7; abundance: -; d_gene: TRBD2; CDR3nt: TGTGCCAGTAGTATAGCTGGGACTAGTCCCTACGAGCAGTACTTC; CDR3aa: CASSIAGTSPYEQYF
v_gene: TRBV15; j_gene: TRBJ2-5; abundance: -; d_gene: TRBD2; CDR3nt: TGTGCCACCAGCAGAGAAGTGGTAGCGGGAGGGCCGAAGACCCAGTACTTC; CDR3aa: CATSREVVAGGPKTQYF
v_gene: TRBV7-6; j_gene: TRBJ1-4; abundance: -; d_gene: TRBD1; CDR3nt: TGTGCCAGCAGCGAACAGGGGGCGGCGGCAAATGAAAAACTGTTTTTT; CDR3aa: CASSEQGAAANEKLFF
v_gene: TRBV15; j_gene: TRBJ2-1; abundance: once; d_gene: TRBD2; CDR3nt: TGTGCCACCAGCAGACCGAACCCGCAAGCGGGGCAGGTCAATGAGCAGTTCTTC; CDR3aa: CATSRPNPQAGQVNEQFF
v_gene: TRBV7-2; j_gene: TRBJ1-4; abundance: -; d_gene: -; CDR3nt: TGTGCCAGCAGGATAGACAGTAGGGTCGAAAAACTGTTTTTT; CDR3aa: CASRIDSRVEKLFF